This T cell receptor beta chain originates from a study of PD-L1 blockade in urothelial cancer. Data came from immunoSEQ multiplex PCR; TCRdb stores just in-frame clones and leaves some out. The sample records some 45,000 clones, 88% being singletons. The CDR3 length is 16 residues. J gave up 3 bases and V 1 base, and 10 bases lay outside the gene matches. Germline CDR1 and CDR2: GTSNPN and SVGIG (reference sequence). The source is an elderly man with urothelial cancer. The sequences come from PBMCs, collected around atezolizumab (anti-PD-L1) treatment. This chain links TRBV30 with TRBJ2-7, with 9 bases aligning to TRBD1. Here the CDR3 DNA reads TGTGCCTGGAGTGCCCCCGGGACAGGGAGAGGCTACGAGCAGTACTTC. It is translated as CAWSAPGTGRGYEQYF.